The source of this T cell receptor (beta chain) is a study of cytomegalovirus exposure and HLA in healthy donors. For the study at large: The approximately 130 validation repertoires matched the 500 to 750 first-cohort repertoires in platform, a later analysis reported.

Repertoires were generated with immunoSEQ multiplex PCR, while TCRdb's copy carries only in-frame clones and drops some. The repertoire holds some 130,000 clones, with approximately 91% as singletons. The V gene lost 6 bases and the J gene lost 7 bases, with 9 bases spanning the gap. This CDR3 spans 11 amino acids. The germline V gene encodes CDR1 MGHDK and CDR2 SYGVNS. The V and J genes are TRBV25-1 and TRBJ1-2; D is possibly TRBD1 (5 bases). The sequence was obtained from a man aged 30-40 years in good health and CMV-seronegative. Sequencing used PBMCs. Here the CDR3 reads CASSQGSGYTF. As DNA, the CDR3 is TGTGCCAGCAGCCAGGGATCTGGCTACACCTTC.